This T cell receptor (beta chain) derives from a study of T-cell reconstitution after alpha-beta-depleted transplantation in children. The study, taken as a whole, reports: Among T cells one year after transplant, newly produced cells accounted for most counts and diversity. The high TCRbeta diversity at day 60 in some patients came from surviving recipient T cells and thymic progenitors.

Turning to this clonotype: Antigen unknown.

The TCRbeta library incorporated unique molecular identifiers. Each CDR3 protein gets one entry after TCRdb re-called the PCR reads with MiXCR. The sample lists 77,000 or so distinct CDR3 sequences, less than 20% occurring once. The input for sequencing was PBMCs, mostly from graft donor cells, taken 360 days after TCRalphabeta/CD19-depleted stem cell transplant. The TCR sequence derives from a male patient between 2 and 10 years old who had a stem cell transplant for acute lymphoblastic leukemia, so the T cells may come from the graft donor.

DNA for the CDR3: TGTGCCAGCAGCCCCCGACTAGCGGGAGGGCCCGAGCAGTTCTTC. This gives the protein CASSPRLAGGPEQFF. This chain links TRBV12-3 or TRBV12-4 with TRBJ2-1, with TRBD2 matching over 14 bases. The CDR3 length is 15 residues. The V and J ends lost 6 bases and 10 bases, in that order; junction bases with no gene match: 8.